This T cell receptor beta chain was documented in a study of blood T cell repertoires in COVID-19. Measured with immunoSEQ multiplex PCR; TCRdb has only the in-frame clones, and not every one. The top ten clones hold 0.87% of a sample with roughly 250,000 clones, about 85% of them seen once. The CDR3 runs to 14 residues. Per the germline V gene, CDR1 is SGHNT and CDR2 is YYREEE (reference sequence). Trimming took 7 bases from V and 7 from J, leaving 20 bases between them. The rearrangement joins TRBV5-4 to TRBJ1-2; tentatively, D is TRBD1 (5 bases). Sequenced input: peripheral blood. The sequence was collected from a human donor with COVID-19, enrolled during active disease. The donor label of this sample is uncertain. CDR3 sequence (DNA): TGTGCCAGCTCCTTCCCCCCGGTACAGGCTGGCTACACCTTC. This gives the protein CASSFPPVQAGYTF. The full variable domain, its missing parts supplied by reference TRBV5-4 and TRBJ1-2, is ETGVTQSPTHLIKTRGQQVTLRCSSQSGHNTVSWYQQALGQGPQFIFQYYREEENGRGNFPPRFSGLQFPNYSSELNVNALELDDSALYLCASSFPPVQAGYTFGSGTRLTVV.